This TCR beta chain was identified in a study of a mutant IDH1 vaccine in newly diagnosed glioma. Note on this clone: Its antigen is as yet unknown.

Time point described: week 35, safety follow-up. Doses consisted of 300 ug of mutant IDH1 20-mer peptide each, paired with topical imiquimod. Sequencing was performed with immunoSEQ multiplex PCR; in TCRdb, only in-frame clones are kept and a portion is missing. The sample gives 50,000 to 70,000 clones, 74% of which show up once; 4.7% is in the top ten. Germline V gives CDR1 MNHNS, CDR2 SASEGT. Between the trimmed V and J ends, which lost 11 bases and 6 bases, there was a span of 13 bases. This CDR3 spans 11 amino acids. The sequencing used PBMCs, collected from a glioma patient whose treatment included an IDH1 peptide vaccine. The receptor was derived from a man aged 45-60 years with glioma. V is TRBV6-1 and J is TRBJ1-1, with D tentatively TRBD1 (6 bases). The CDR3 sequence is CASLGGSEAFF. DNA of the CDR3: TGTGCCTCCCTAGGGGGTTCTGAAGCTTTCTTT.